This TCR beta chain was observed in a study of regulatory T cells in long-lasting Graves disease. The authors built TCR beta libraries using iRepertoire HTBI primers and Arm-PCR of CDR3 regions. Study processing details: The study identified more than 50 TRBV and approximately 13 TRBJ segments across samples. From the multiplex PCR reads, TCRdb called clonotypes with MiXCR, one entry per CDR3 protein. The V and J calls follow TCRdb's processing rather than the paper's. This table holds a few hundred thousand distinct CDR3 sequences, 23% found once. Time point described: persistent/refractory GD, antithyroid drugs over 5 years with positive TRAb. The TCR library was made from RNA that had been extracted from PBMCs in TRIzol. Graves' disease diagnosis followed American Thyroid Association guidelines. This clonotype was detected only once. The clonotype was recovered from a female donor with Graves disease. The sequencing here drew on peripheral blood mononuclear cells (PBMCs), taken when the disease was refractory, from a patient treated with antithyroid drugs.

CDR3 in amino acids: CAILLGPEPYNEQFF. CDR3 DNA: TGTGCCATACTATTAGGACCGGAACCTTACAATGAGCAGTTCTTC. The chain couples TRBV2 to TRBJ2-1; D unclear. The V gene's germline CDR1 is SNHLY and CDR2 FYNNEI. V was shortened by 10 bases and J by 4 bases, with 20 bases between the two germline ends. This CDR3 is 15 amino acids long.